One and the same sample provided the 20 T cell receptor beta chains below, sequenced in a study of blood T cell repertoires in COVID-19 (dated by TCRdb to 2019 to 2021). Receptor amplification or capture employed the immunoSEQ multiplex PCR assay. Sourced from immuneACCESS, this table was stored by TCRdb with only in-frame sequences that have V and J called. A share of the clones is absent; for the studies checked, an unresolved V gene accounts for under half, and the remainder has no known explanation. The sample table records over 250,000 clones; 88% of these occur just once. Clones ranked in the top ten supply 2% to 2.5% of the sample. The sequenced material came from PBMCs or T cells enriched from blood (not recorded which). The receptors were sampled from a woman aged 55-69 years in a cohort exposed to, infected with or recovered from COVID-19 (not recorded which).

The V gene is TRBV19, the J gene TRBJ2-3, with D possibly matching TRBD2 (7 bases). V shed 5 bases and J shed 2 bases, with 11 bases lying between them. Germline V CDR1 and CDR2: LNHDA, SQIVND (reference sequence). The CDR3 consists of 14 residues. CDR3 in DNA: TGTGCCAGTAGTTCGGGGGGCTTCACAGATACGCAGTATTTT. Amino acid sequence: CASSSGGFTDTQYF.

This chain joins TRBV11-2 and TRBJ2-1, with TRBD2 identical over 10 bases. The CDR3 extends over 14 amino acids. Germline CDR1 reads SGHAT; CDR2 reads FQNNGV. V shed 6 bases, J shed 7 bases, and the junction held 6 bases outside the gene matches. CDR3 in DNA: TGTGCCAGCAGGCTAGCGGGAGCTCGAAATGAGCAGTTCTTC. Its protein is CASRLAGARNEQFF.

This clone has just one count. This rearrangement joins TRBV18 to TRBJ1-5, with 9 bases matching TRBD1. V lost 6 bases, J lost 5 bases, and 8 bases stayed unmatched. The germline gives CDR1 KGHSH, CDR2 LQKENI. The CDR3 consists of 15 residues. CDR3 in DNA: TGTGCCAGCTCGCCCGGGACAGGGCTGGATCAGCCCCAGCATTTT. It encodes CASSPGTGLDQPQHF.

This clone was detected once. V usage is TRBV6-5 and J usage is TRBJ2-6, with TRBD2 matching over 8 bases. The CDR3 totals 12 residues. Germline V gene lookup returns CDR1 MNHEY and CDR2 SVGAGI. In DNA, the CDR3 is TGTGGAGCGGGAGACGGGGCCAACGTCCTGACTTTC. Translating it yields CGAGDGANVLTF.

V gene TRBV30 combines with J gene TRBJ2-7, with a possible D match to TRBD2 (7 bases). Germline V gene sequence: CDR1 GTSNPN, CDR2 SVGIG (reference sequence). The CDR3 sequence is 14 residues long. V was pared by 5 bases and J by 5 bases, with 19 bases between. CDR3 loop: CAWWGGREAHEQYF. In DNA, the CDR3 is TGTGCCTGGTGGGGGGGCAGGGAAGCCCACGAGCAGTACTTC.

The CDR3 here is CASSYRENTGELFF. CDR3 sequence (DNA): TGTGCCAGCAGTTACCGGGAGAACACCGGGGAGCTGTTTTTT. This rearrangement joins TRBV27 to TRBJ2-2; D is perhaps TRBD2 (5 bases). Trimming stripped 4 bases from V and 1 base from J, with 7 bases between. CDR1 and CDR2 (germline): MNHEY, SMNVEV (reference sequence). CDR3 length equals 14 residues.

The gene calls are TRBV9 and TRBJ2-3; 9 bases are a match to TRBD2. The CDR3 extends over 18 amino acids. The trim removed 0 bases at V and 2 bases at J, leaving 10 bases unmatched. Germline V gene lookup returns CDR1 SGDLS and CDR2 YYNGEE. Here the CDR3 DNA reads TGTGCCAGCAGCGTAGAGGCTAGCGGGACCCTAGACACAGATACGCAGTATTTT. Its protein product is CASSVEASGTLDTDTQYF.

The J gene is TRBJ1-1, the V gene TRBV27; possibly TRBD1 for D (6 bases). V was pared by 0 bases and J by 8 bases, with 13 bases between. Per the germline V gene, CDR1 is MNHEY and CDR2 is SMNVEV (reference sequence). This CDR3 region has 14 residues. The CDR3 coding sequence is TGTGCCAGCAGTTTATCATTGGGGGCCCTAGAAGCTTTCTTT. This encodes CASSLSLGALEAFF.

This clone was seen once. The J gene is TRBJ2-1, the V gene TRBV28, with D tentatively TRBD1 (6 bases). Germline CDR1 MDHEN, CDR2 SYDVKM. CDR3 length equals 18 residues. Trimming left V 4 bases short and J 1 base short, with 20 bases between. The CDR3 spells CASSWPPFGTQSYNEQFF. CDR3 coding DNA: TGTGCCAGCAGTTGGCCCCCCTTCGGGACACAGTCCTACAATGAGCAGTTCTTC.

In this sample, this clone turned up once. The chain combines TRBV10-2 with TRBJ1-1, with D hard to call. CDR3 size: 12 residues. Germline V lookup: CDR1 WSHSY, CDR2 SAAADI. Trimming shortened V by 8 bases and J by 0 bases, and 7 bases separated the two germline ends. Written as DNA, the CDR3 is TGCGCCAGCTCGCGGCTGAACACTGAAGCTTTCTTT. Translation: CASSRLNTEAFF.

V is TRBV10-3 and J is TRBJ1-5, with TRBD1 matching over 9 bases. Trimming cost V 4 bases and J 9 bases; bases outside gene matches: 10. CDR1 and CDR2 from the germline V gene are ENHRY and SYGVKD. CDR3 length: 15 residues. CDR3 residues: CAISAADRGYRPQHF. DNA for the CDR3: TGTGCCATCAGTGCCGCGGACAGGGGATATCGGCCCCAGCATTTT.

The chain links TRBV15 to TRBJ2-2; D possibly corresponds to TRBD2 (5 bases). The CDR3 consists of 15 residues. V lost 3 bases and J lost 5, with 13 bases in between. Germline V lookup: CDR1 LNHNV, CDR2 YYDKDF (reference sequence). In DNA, the CDR3 is TGTGCCACCAGCAGCGCGCGGGCGCGGACCGGGGAGCTGTTTTTT. Translation gives CATSSARARTGELFF.

The chain combines TRBV5-8 with TRBJ2-5; the D gene is possibly TRBD2 (6 bases). Germline loops: CDR1 SGHTS, CDR2 YDEGEE. The length of the CDR3 is 15 residues. With 4 bases removed from V and 1 base from J, the gap between germline ends came to 14 bases. The CDR3 here is CASSRSRGIQETQYF. Written as DNA, the CDR3 is TGTGCCAGCAGCCGATCTCGCGGGATCCAAGAGACCCAGTACTTC.

This clone was picked up one time. The chain has TRBV19 and TRBJ1-2; 10 positions match TRBD1. V gave up 7 bases and J gave up 4 bases; unmatched junction bases: 9. CDR1 is LNHDA, CDR2 SQIVND, per germline (reference sequence). The length of the CDR3 is 15 residues. The CDR3 nucleotides read TGTGCCAGTATTGAGACAGGGGGCGCGGGCTATGGCTACACCTTC. It yields the protein CASIETGGAGYGYTF.

This sequence joins TRBV5-8 and TRBJ2-7, with D possibly TRBD1 on 7 matching bases. The germline V gene has CDR1 SGHTS and CDR2 YDEGEE. V was shortened by 9 bases and J by 5 bases, with 18 bases between the two germline ends. The CDR3 extends over 13 amino acids. CDR3 sequence reads: CATSRQGGDEQYF. The CDR3 coding sequence is TGTGCCACTTCCAGACAGGGCGGGGACGAGCAGTACTTC.

This clone came up a few times. The genes are TRBV2 and TRBJ2-2, with 7 bases matching TRBD2. The CDR3 runs 15 residues. The germline gives CDR1 SNHLY, CDR2 FYNNEI. J was trimmed by 1 base and V by 5 bases; bases with no gene match: 4. CDR3: CASSKAGENTGELFF. The CDR3 DNA reads TGTGCCAGCAGTAAGGCGGGAGAGAACACCGGGGAGCTGTTTTTT.

Remarks on this clone: Other DNA variants within this sample encode the same CDR3. CDR3 nucleotide sequence: TGCGCCAGCAGCTTGGAAGGGGTTAGCAATCAGCCCCAGCATTTT. Its translation: CASSLEGVSNQPQHF. The chain recombines TRBV5-1 with TRBJ1-5; maybe TRBD1 (5 bases). Trimming took 0 bases from V and 0 from J, leaving 7 bases between them. This CDR3 comprises 15 residues. CDR1 is SGHRS, CDR2 YFSETQ, per germline.

The rearrangement joins TRBV3-1 (or the pseudogene TRBV3-2) to TRBJ2-7, with no clear D. The V end was cut by 0 bases, the J end by 0 bases, with 9 bases between. The CDR3 is 15 residues long. CDR1 is LGHDT, CDR2 YNNKEL, per germline (reference sequence). DNA for the CDR3: TGTGCCAGCAGCCAAGACCGGGTCCCCTCCTACGAGCAGTACTTC. This codes for CASSQDRVPSYEQYF.

The V gene is TRBV9, the J gene TRBJ2-7, with 8 bases that match TRBD2. Germline V gene lookup returns CDR1 SGDLS and CDR2 YYNGEE. This CDR3 spans 15 amino acids. V lost 4 bases and J lost 0; bases outside the gene matches: 6. The CDR3 nucleotides are TGTGCCAGCAGCTTCTTAGCGGGAACCTCCTACGAGCAGTACTTC. It yields the protein CASSFLAGTSYEQYF.

The chain is built from TRBV24-1 and TRBJ2-2; 8 positions match TRBD1. Losses at the gene ends were 0 bases for V and 8 bases for J; bases not matched to a gene: 4. The germline V gene has CDR1 KGHDR and CDR2 SFDVKD. This CDR3 has 15 amino acids. For the CDR3, the DNA is TGTGCCACCAGTGATTTGGACAGGGGATCAGGGGAGCTGTTTTTT. Residues: CATSDLDRGSGELFF.